These T cell receptor beta chains were read from a single sample in a study of control samples from healthy donors and cancer patients. TCRdb keeps only in-frame clones here, not all; method: immunoSEQ multiplex PCR. Among approximately 54,000 clones listed, 85% to 90% were seen once. Sequenced: PBMCs. These receptors all stem from a man aged 45-65 years with head and neck cancer. Both conserved end residues are trimmed from each CDR3. A D gene is named only where the DNA matches it firmly.

>TRBD1|TRBV19
ASSIDKARGLYEQY
>.|TRBV6-4
ASRNLARDNEQF
>.|TRBV5-1
ASSLGGQSDEQY
>TRBD2|TRBV7-6
ASSSGLAGGQAKNIQY
>TRBD1|TRBV2
ASSPAGQVGYT
>.|TRBV6-4
ASSRASQDTQY
>.|TRBV27
ASRSSNQPQH
>TRBD1|TRBV3-1/TRBV3-2
ASSQDWDSWTEAF
>TRBD1|TRBV24-1
ATSDRVQGATHEQY
>TRBD1|TRBV12-5
ASGLARPGQGAGNEQF
>TRBD2|TRBV28
ASRGAGLAYEQY
>.|TRBV4-2
ASMGVPGEQF
>.|TRBV18
ASSPQGHGNQPQH
>.|TRBV30
AWSGGGLGAGQPQH
>.|TRBV1
TSSQLDSNNYNSPLH